These 5 T cell receptor beta chains were all obtained from the same sample, sequenced in a study of T cells in Graves' hyperthyroidism and ophthalmopathy. Using RNA transcripts as the source, TCR beta CDR3 regions were amplified. Primed by the HTBI set, a first-round RT-PCR was run on the TCR CDR3. One entry per CDR3 protein results from TCRdb running MiXCR on the multiplex PCR reads. Counted here are about 570,000 distinct CDR3 sequences, 14% occurring once; the ten biggest clones make up roughly 14%. Sequences were obtained from blood. The receptors stem from a woman aged 35 to 49 with Graves' hyperthyroidism.

The chain has TRBV28 and TRBJ1-5; TRBD1 aligns across 7 bases. CDR3 length: 14 amino acids. V lost 5 bases, J lost 6 bases, and 7 bases stayed unmatched. The germline CDR1 and CDR2 sequences are MDHEN and SYDVKM. The DNA of the CDR3 is TGTGCCAGCAGTGAACAGGGGAAGGGTCAGCCCCAGCATTTT. Its protein is CASSEQGKGQPQHF. Supplemented by reference TRBV28 and TRBJ1-5, the full variable domain reads DVKVTQSSRYLVKRTGEKVFLECVQDMDHENMFWYRQDPGLGLRLIYFSYDVKMKEKGDIPEGYSVSREKKERFSLILESASTNQTSMYLCASSEQGKGQPQHFGDGTRLSIL.

This clonotype was observed many times. V usage is TRBV6-1 and J usage is TRBJ2-1; 8 bases align to TRBD2. The germline CDR1 and CDR2 sequences are MNHNS and SASEGT. The CDR3 runs to 15 residues. V lost 5 bases, J lost 7 bases, and 10 bases stayed unmatched. The CDR3 sequence: CASSYNPAGENEQFF. CDR3 nucleotides: TGTGCCAGCAGTTACAACCCAGCGGGAGAAAATGAGCAGTTCTTC.

This clonotype was seen a handful of times. V gene TRBV5-1 combines with J gene TRBJ2-3; 10 bases line up with TRBD2. The CDR3 extends over 16 amino acids. Germline values: CDR1 SGHRS, CDR2 YFSETQ. Trimming took 4 bases from V and 5 from J; bases not matched to a gene: 10. In DNA form, the CDR3 reads TGCGCCAGCAGCCCGCCGCTAGCGGGGGCTGGAGATACGCAGTATTTT. Amino acids: CASSPPLAGAGDTQYF.

The chain has TRBV7-2 and TRBJ2-1; TRBD2 is a possible D gene (6 bases). V was cut by 1 base and J by 8 bases, with 18 bases left in between. Germline V gene sequence: CDR1 SGHTA, CDR2 FQGNSA. This CDR3 has 16 residues. The CDR3: CASSLVAGGGVDEQFF. CDR3 bases: TGTGCCAGCAGCTTAGTGGCCGGGGGAGGTGTCGATGAGCAGTTCTTC. The variable domain in full, with the rest retrieved from reference TRBV7-2 and TRBJ2-1, is GAGVSQSPSNKVTEKGKDVELRCDPISGHTALYWYRQSLGQGLEFLIYFQGNSAPDKSGLPSDRFSAERTGGSVSTLTIQRTQQEDSAVYLCASSLVAGGGVDEQFFGPGTRLTVL.

There are many counts of this clonotype. This chain links TRBV5-1 with TRBJ2-3; no clear D. CDR1 and CDR2 from the germline V gene are SGHRS and YFSETQ. Trimming took off 0 bases at V and 4 bases at J, with 12 bases between the two ends. This CDR3 has 15 residues. The CDR3 protein is CASSLDGAVADTQYF. The CDR3 bases are TGCGCCAGCAGCTTGGATGGTGCGGTGGCAGATACGCAGTATTTT.